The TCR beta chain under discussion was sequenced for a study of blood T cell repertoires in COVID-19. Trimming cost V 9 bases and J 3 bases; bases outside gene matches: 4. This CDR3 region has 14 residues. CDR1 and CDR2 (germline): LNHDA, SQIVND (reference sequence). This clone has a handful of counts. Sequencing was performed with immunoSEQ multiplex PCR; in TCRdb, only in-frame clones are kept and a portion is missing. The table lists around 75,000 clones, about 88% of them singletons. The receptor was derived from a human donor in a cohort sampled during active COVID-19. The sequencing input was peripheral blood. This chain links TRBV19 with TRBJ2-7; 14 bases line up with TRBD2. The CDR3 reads CASKGLAGVYEQYV. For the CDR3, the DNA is TGTGCCAGCAAGGGACTAGCGGGAGTCTACGAGCAGTACGTC.